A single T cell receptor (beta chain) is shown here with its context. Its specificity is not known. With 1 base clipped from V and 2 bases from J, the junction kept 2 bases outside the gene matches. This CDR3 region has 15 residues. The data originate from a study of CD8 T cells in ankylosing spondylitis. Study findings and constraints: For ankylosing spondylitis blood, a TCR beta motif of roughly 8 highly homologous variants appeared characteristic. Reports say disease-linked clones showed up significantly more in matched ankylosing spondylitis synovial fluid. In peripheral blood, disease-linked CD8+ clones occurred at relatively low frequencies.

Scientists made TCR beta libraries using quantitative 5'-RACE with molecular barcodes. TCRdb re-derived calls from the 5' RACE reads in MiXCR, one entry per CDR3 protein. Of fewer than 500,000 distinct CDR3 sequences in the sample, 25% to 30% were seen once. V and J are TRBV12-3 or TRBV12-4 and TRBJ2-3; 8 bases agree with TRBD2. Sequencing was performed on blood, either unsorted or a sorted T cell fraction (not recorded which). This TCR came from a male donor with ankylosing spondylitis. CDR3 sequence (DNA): TGTGCCAGCAGTTTAGGAGCGGGGGACACAGATACGCAGTATTTT. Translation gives CASSLGAGDTDTQYF.